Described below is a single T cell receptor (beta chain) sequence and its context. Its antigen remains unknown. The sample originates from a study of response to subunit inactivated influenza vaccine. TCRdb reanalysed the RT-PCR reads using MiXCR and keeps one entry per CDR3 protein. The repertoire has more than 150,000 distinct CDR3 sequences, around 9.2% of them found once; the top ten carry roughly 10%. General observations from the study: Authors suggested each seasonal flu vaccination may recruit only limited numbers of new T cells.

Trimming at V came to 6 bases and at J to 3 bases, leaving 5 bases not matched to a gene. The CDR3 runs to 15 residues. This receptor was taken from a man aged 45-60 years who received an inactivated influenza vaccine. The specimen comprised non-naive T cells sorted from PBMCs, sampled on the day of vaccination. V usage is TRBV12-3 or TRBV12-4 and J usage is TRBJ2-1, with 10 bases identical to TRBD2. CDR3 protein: CASSTSSGGYNEQFF. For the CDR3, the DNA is TGTGCCAGCAGCACCTCTAGCGGGGGCTACAATGAGCAGTTCTTC.